This TCR beta chain originates from a study of blood T cells in healthy people across ages. As to this clonotype: The antigen is undetermined.

Next came a second PCR, run for about 7 to 12 cycles, which used a sample-barcoded 5' primer along with a J-beta primer mix. Carrying 12 random nucleotides, a template-switch adaptor labeled each individual cDNA molecule. Each single sample gave us at least 3 million CDR3-containing paired-end reads. TCRdb re-called the 5' RACE reads with MiXCR, one entry per CDR3 protein. The sample has 600,000 to 850,000 distinct CDR3 sequences, around 46% seen once. Overall study findings and caveats: Per million T cells, TCR beta diversity dropped about linearly as age rose. In long-lived donors, naive CD4+ cell counts and diversity exceeded those of aged donors.

Germline lookup yields CDR1 SNHLY and CDR2 FYNNEI. The J segment lost 6 bases and the V segment lost 2 bases, leaving 8 bases of the junction unmatched. CDR3 length equals 15 residues. This sequence was found in a woman aged 55-70 years in good health. The chain is built from TRBV2 and TRBJ2-3, with 7 bases identical to TRBD1. Input material: blood. As DNA, the CDR3 is TGTGCCAGCAGTGAATTTACAGGGGTGACGGATACGCAGTATTTT. Amino acids: CASSEFTGVTDTQYF.